One sample yielded the 25 T cell receptor beta chains listed below, sequenced in a study. TCRdb processed the 5' RACE reads anew with MiXCR; each CDR3 protein has one entry. The data contain tens of thousands of distinct CDR3 sequences, about 25% of them singletons. The sample taken for sequencing was tumor-infiltrating naive CD4+ T cells sorted from the breast tumor. Subset meaning: naive CD4+ T cells, CD4+CD45RA+CD25-. The receptors here all came from a female donor with breast cancer.

This clonotype was seen more than once but under ten times. The rearrangement joins TRBV18 to TRBJ1-2, with 7 bases aligning to TRBD1. The V gene's germline CDR1 is KGHSH and CDR2 LQKENI. J was trimmed by 8 bases and V by 6 bases; bases with no gene match: 9. CDR3 length: 13 residues. The CDR3 DNA reads TGTGCCAGCTCGCAGGGGGACGTGAGGGGCTACACCTTC. This codes for CASSQGDVRGYTF.

There are a few counts of this clonotype. J is TRBJ1-2 and V is TRBV20-1; TRBD1 agrees at 9 bases. There are 13 residues in the CDR3. CDR1 and CDR2 from the germline V gene are DFQATT and SNEGSKA (reference sequence). The trim removed 5 bases at V and 4 bases at J, leaving 5 bases unmatched. The CDR3 coding sequence is TGCAGTGCTGGCGGGACAGGGAGCTATGGCTACACCTTC. Translating it yields CSAGGTGSYGYTF.

This clonotype was counted only a few times. V usage is TRBV3-1 and J usage is TRBJ2-1; D is ambiguous. The CDR3 length is 14 residues. V lost 0 bases and J 11 bases, leaving 14 bases between the germline ends. Looked up from germline, CDR1 is LGHDT and CDR2 is YNNKEL (reference sequence). CDR3: CASSQEPYRSQQFF. As DNA, the CDR3 is TGTGCCAGCAGCCAAGAGCCTTACCGGTCTCAGCAGTTCTTC.

The V gene is TRBV6-5, the J gene TRBJ2-7; 10 positions agree with TRBD1. The CDR3 length is 16 residues. The junction had 16 bases not matched to a gene; V was cut back by 5 bases and J by 9 bases. The germline V gene has CDR1 MNHEY and CDR2 SVGAGI. The CDR3 DNA is TGTGCCAGCAGTGTTATACCGGGACAGGGGCATGGAGGGCAGTACTTC. Amino acid sequence: CASSVIPGQGHGGQYF.

This clonotype was seen a few times. V is TRBV20-1 and J is TRBJ2-4, with 11 nucleotides matching TRBD2. Germline CDR1 reads DFQATT; CDR2 reads SNEGSKA (reference sequence). V dropped 1 base and J dropped 4; count of bases not matched to a gene: 0. The CDR3 totals 14 residues. DNA of the CDR3: TGCAGTGCTAGAGGACTAGCGGGAAAAAACATTCAGTACTTC. Its protein product is CSARGLAGKNIQYF.

This clonotype appeared a single time. CDR3 in amino acids: CASSKREGYNEQFF. In nucleotides, the CDR3 is TGCGCCAGCAGCAAGCGGGAGGGATACAATGAGCAGTTCTTC. The rearrangement joins TRBV5-1 to TRBJ2-1, with 10 bases fitting TRBD2. V lost 4 bases, J lost 4 bases, and 2 bases stayed unmatched. CDR3 length equals 14 residues. CDR1 and CDR2 from the germline V gene are SGHRS and YFSETQ.

The chain employs TRBV7-9 and TRBJ2-6; maybe TRBD1 (5 bases). The CDR3 is made up of 16 amino acids. Germline V gene sequence: CDR1 SEHNR, CDR2 FQNEAQ (reference sequence). Trimming pared 2 bases from V and 4 bases from J, leaving 12 bases between. The CDR3 reads CASSLQTGTGANVLTF. CDR3 nucleotide sequence: TGTGCCAGCAGCTTACAAACAGGAACGGGGGCCAACGTCCTGACTTTC.

This clonotype was counted only a few times. The genes are TRBV5-5 and TRBJ1-2; D is perhaps TRBD1 (5 bases). The CDR3 consists of 14 residues. Trimming shortened V by 2 bases and J by 5 bases, and 13 bases separated the two germline ends. The germline CDR1 and CDR2 sequences are SGHKS and YYEKEE (reference sequence). The CDR3 nucleotides read TGTGCCAGCAGCTTAGAAGGGACGGCATATGGCTACACCTTC. It translates to CASSLEGTAYGYTF.

The chain is built from TRBV20-1 and TRBJ2-1; TRBD1 agrees at 8 bases. Germline V gene sequence: CDR1 DFQATT, CDR2 SNEGSKA (reference sequence). V shed 2 bases and J 15 bases; nucleotides not matched to a gene: 12. The CDR3 is 13 amino acids. The CDR3 spells CSARSGQASSGFF. The CDR3 DNA reads as TGCAGTGCTAGATCGGGACAGGCTAGTTCGGGGTTCTTC.

Worth noting for this clonotype: At one of its ends the junction is not consistent with the germline gene, which may arise from a read error. The chain combines TRBV6-1 with TRBJ1-1; D is undetermined. The CDR3 is made up of 14 amino acids. Looked up from germline, CDR1 is MNHNS and CDR2 is SASEGT. CDR3 sequence reads: CASSEVFLNTGAFF. Here the CDR3 DNA reads TGTGCCAGCAGTGAAGTGTTCCTGAACACTGGAGCTTTCTTT.

Turning to this clonotype: At one of its ends the junction is not consistent with the germline gene, which may arise from a read error. The chain is built from TRBV5-3 and TRBJ1-1; D call uncertain. TRBV5-3 is an ORF for which the function is uncertain. The CDR3 length is 12 residues. Written as DNA, the CDR3 is TGTGCCAGAAGCTTTGGGAGGTTACAAGCTTCCTTT. It specifies CARSFGRLQASF.

The rearrangement links TRBV2 to TRBJ1-2; 11 bases agree with TRBD1. The CDR3 length is 17 residues. Losses at the gene ends were 7 bases for V and 4 bases for J; bases not matched to a gene: 14. The V gene's germline CDR1 is SNHLY and CDR2 FYNNEI. The CDR3 DNA reads as TGTGCCAGCATCCGAGGGACAGGGGGGTCCCGGGGCTATGGCTACACCTTC. Translation gives CASIRGTGGSRGYGYTF.

The chain combines TRBV5-1 with TRBJ1-2; 7 nucleotides align to TRBD1. From germline, CDR1 is SGHRS and CDR2 YFSETQ. This CDR3 has 15 amino acids. J gave up 0 bases and V 2 bases, and 4 bases lay outside the gene matches. The CDR3 DNA sequence: TGCGCCAGCAGCTTCGGGACAGCTGCTAACTATGGCTACACCTTC. This sequence encodes CASSFGTAANYGYTF.

J is TRBJ1-6 and V is TRBV4-1, with D tentatively TRBD1 (6 bases). The V gene lost 0 bases and the J gene lost 7 bases, with 13 bases spanning the gap. Germline assignment: CDR1 MGHRA and CDR2 YSYEKL. This CDR3 has 16 amino acids. This chain's CDR3 is CASSQDPGVRNSPLHF. In nucleotides, the CDR3 is TGCGCCAGCAGCCAAGATCCAGGGGTGCGGAATTCACCCCTCCACTTT.

The V call is TRBV2, the J call TRBJ1-5; 11 positions match TRBD1. CDR3 size: 14 residues. The V segment lost 6 bases and the J segment 7 bases; nucleotides outside the gene matches: 5. Per the germline V gene, CDR1 is SNHLY and CDR2 is FYNNEI. CDR3 in amino acids: CASSGQGAGQPQHF. As DNA, the CDR3 is TGTGCCAGCAGCGGACAGGGGGCTGGACAGCCCCAGCATTTT.

This clonotype was detected many times. The chain recombines TRBV7-9 with TRBJ2-3; 8 nucleotides align to TRBD2. V trimming: 5 bases; J trimming: 6 bases; junction bases outside the gene matches: 13. The germline gives CDR1 SEHNR, CDR2 FQNEAQ (reference sequence). The CDR3 is made up of 16 amino acids. The CDR3 DNA sequence: TGTGCCAGCAGCCCCCCATTTAGACTAGCGTCGGATACGCAGTATTTT. The encoded protein is CASSPPFRLASDTQYF.

The gene calls are TRBV2 and TRBJ1-1; no firm D call. The germline V gene encodes CDR1 SNHLY and CDR2 FYNNEI. The V end was cut by 7 bases, the J end by 1 base, with 10 bases between. The CDR3 covers 13 residues. The CDR3 region has the DNA TGTGCCAGCACGAAGGGATCGAACACTGAAGCTTTCTTT. It translates to CASTKGSNTEAFF.

This clonotype was observed once. The chain has TRBV18 and TRBJ1-1; D possibly corresponds to TRBD1 (5 bases). V lost 0 bases to trimming and J lost 0 bases, with 8 bases between them. CDR3 length equals 15 residues. Germline assignment: CDR1 KGHSH and CDR2 LQKENI. The CDR3 DNA is TGTGCCAGCTCACCACCGGGACGTATGAACACTGAAGCTTTCTTT. Protein product: CASSPPGRMNTEAFF.

This clonotype was counted a few times. This chain connects TRBV5-1 to TRBJ2-7; D might be TRBD1 (6 bases). V was trimmed by 2 bases and J by 6 bases, leaving 15 bases between them. Germline V gene sequence: CDR1 SGHRS, CDR2 YFSETQ. The CDR3 has 14 residues. The CDR3 sequence is CASSLNRVPPEQYF. In DNA form, the CDR3 reads TGCGCCAGCAGCTTAAACAGGGTGCCTCCCGAGCAGTACTTC.

This rearrangement joins TRBV7-6 to TRBJ2-3, with no clear D. Between the trimmed V and J ends, which lost 1 base and 0 bases, there was a span of 8 bases. The CDR3 is 15 amino acids. Germline V gene sequence: CDR1 SGHVS, CDR2 FNYEAQ. This CDR3 is CASSLGGTSTDTQYF. The CDR3 DNA is TGTGCCAGCAGCTTAGGGGGAACTAGCACAGATACGCAGTATTTT.

Concerning this clonotype itself: Given a much more abundant clone one base away, this may be a read error. The rearrangement links TRBV15 to TRBJ2-7; TRBD1 matches at 7 bases. Per germline, CDR1 LNHNV and CDR2 YYDKDF (reference sequence). This CDR3 region has 12 residues. The CDR3 DNA reads TGTGCCACCGGCAGAGATCAGACAGGGACAATCTTC. Its protein is CATGRDQTGTIF. Variable domain in full (rest from reference TRBV15 and TRBJ2-7): DAMVIQNPRYQVTQFGKPVTLSCSQTLNHNVMYWYQQKSSQAPKLLFHYYDKDFNNEADTPDNFQSRRPNTSFCFLDIRSPGLGDTAMYLCATGRDQTGTIFGPGTRLTVT.

CDR3: CASKEQGMNTEAFF. Here the CDR3 DNA reads TGTGCCAGCAAGGAACAGGGGATGAACACTGAAGCTTTCTTT. V and J are TRBV2 and TRBJ1-1, with 7 bases matching TRBD1. The CDR3 has 14 residues. Germline V gene data show CDR1 as SNHLY and CDR2 as FYNNEI. The junction had 5 bases not matched to a gene; V was cut back by 7 bases and J by 0 bases.

This clonotype was seen a few times. The gene calls are TRBV20-1 and TRBJ2-4; 9 bases are shared with TRBD2. CDR1 and CDR2 (germline): DFQATT, SNEGSKA (reference sequence). The CDR3 contains 13 residues. The J segment lost 8 bases and the V segment lost 4 bases, leaving 6 bases of the junction unmatched. CDR3 region: CSAMREGRDIQYF. As DNA, the CDR3 is TGCAGTGCTATGCGGGAGGGCCGGGACATTCAGTACTTC.

This clonotype was found a few times. V and J are TRBV20-1 and TRBJ1-2; 7 bases match TRBD1. Germline values: CDR1 DFQATT, CDR2 SNEGSKA (reference sequence). The CDR3 has 14 residues. With V trimmed by 2 bases and J by 3 bases, 6 bases remained unmatched. CDR3 in DNA: TGCAGTGCTAGACTCTCAGGGGGGGACTATGGCTACACCTTC. Translated, it gives CSARLSGGDYGYTF.

Notes on this clonotype: One junction end does not reproduce the germline sequence, and a read error may be involved. The chain employs TRBV6-2 or TRBV6-3 and TRBJ2-7; TRBD1 matches at 7 bases. This CDR3 comprises 14 residues. Germline V lookup: CDR1 MNHEY, CDR2 SVGEGT. CDR3 DNA: TGTGCCAGCAGTCAGACAGGGCGGGCCTACGAGCAGGACTTC. Protein product: CASSQTGRAYEQDF.